Reported below is one T cell receptor beta chain. CDR1 and CDR2 (germline): MDHEN, SYDVKM. The CDR3 sequence is 14 residues long. V dropped 3 bases and J dropped 6 bases, with 12 bases sitting between them. Generated by immunoSEQ multiplex PCR, the TCRdb table keeps only in-frame clones and is missing some. The sample lists 60,000 to 75,000 clones, 70% to 90% occurring once. This sample stems from a study of OX40 agonist ivuxolimab in advanced cancers. Study background: The patients received agonistic anti-OX40 (CD134) antibody ivuxolimab.

Sequences were derived from CD4+ or CD8+ T cells sorted from blood, sampled in a trial of the OX40 agonist ivuxolimab. The sequence was collected from an adult with an advanced solid tumor such as melanoma, head and neck, liver or kidney cancer. J is TRBJ1-3 and V is TRBV28; D uncertain. The CDR3 is CASSFLAEINTIYF. DNA for the CDR3: TGTGCCAGCAGTTTTTTGGCCGAAATAAACACCATATATTTT.